Listed here are 25 T cell receptor beta chains from one sample, sequenced in a study of cytomegalovirus exposure and HLA in healthy donors. The PCR contained 60 Vbeta and 13 Jbeta primers. Measured with immunoSEQ multiplex PCR; TCRdb has only the in-frame clones, and not every one. The data contain 150,000 to 200,000 clones, roughly 85% of them seen just once; the ten biggest clones take up over 8%. The sample taken for sequencing was PBMCs. The source of these receptors is a young man in good health and CMV-seropositive.

The chain has TRBV19 and TRBJ1-3; no firm D call. V was clipped by 3 bases and J by 0 bases, with 15 bases between them. The CDR3 runs 17 residues. Germline CDR1 is LNHDA and CDR2 is SQIVND (reference sequence). The CDR3 loop is CASSIDAPRDSGNTIYF. As DNA, the CDR3 is TGTGCCAGTAGTATTGATGCCCCGAGAGACTCTGGAAACACCATATATTTT.

The gene calls are TRBV7-8 and TRBJ1-1; 7 positions agree with TRBD1. CDR1 is SGHVS, CDR2 FQNEAQ, per germline. The V and J ends lost 5 bases and 5 bases, in that order; junction bases with no gene match: 14. The CDR3 extends over 16 amino acids. CDR3 protein: CASSPETGIFGTEAFF. CDR3 coding DNA: TGTGCCAGCAGCCCTGAGACAGGGATATTTGGGACTGAAGCTTTCTTT.

The chain links TRBV9 to TRBJ1-2, with 7 positions matching TRBD1. The CDR3 contains 12 residues. Germline V gene data show CDR1 as SGDLS and CDR2 as YYNGEE. J gave up 6 bases and V 3 bases, and 2 bases lay outside the gene matches. The DNA for the CDR3 is TGTGCCAGCAGCGCGGGACAGCATGGCTACACCTTC. It specifies CASSAGQHGYTF. The whole variable domain, remainder taken from reference TRBV9 and TRBJ1-2, is DSGVTQTPKHLITATGQRVTLRCSPRSGDLSVYWYQQSLDQGLQFLIQYYNGEERAKGNILERFSAQQFPDLHSELNLSSLELGDSALYFCASSAGQHGYTFGSGTRLTVV.

A single count supports this clone. One junction end disagrees with the germline gene, perhaps due to a read error. The chain carries TRBV5-6 and TRBJ1-1; D is unclear. CDR1 and CDR2 (germline): SGHDT, YYEEEE. The CDR3 is 14 amino acids. Written as DNA, the CDR3 is TGTGCCCGCAGCCTTGCGGCTATGAACACTGAAGCTTTCTTT. It specifies CARSLAAMNTEAFF.

The chain joins TRBV4-3 to TRBJ1-1; D is undetermined. The CDR3 has 15 amino acids. CDR1 is LGHNA and CDR2 is YSLEER in the germline V gene. With 0 bases removed from V and 0 bases from J, the gap between germline ends came to 8 bases. The CDR3 DNA sequence: TGCGCCAGCAGCCAAGATTCCAGTTTGAACACTGAAGCTTTCTTT. It translates to CASSQDSSLNTEAFF.

The chain is built from TRBV28 and TRBJ2-1; D may be TRBD1 (5 bases). V shed 6 bases and J shed 0 bases, with 21 bases lying between them. CDR1 is MDHEN and CDR2 is SYDVKM in the germline V gene. The CDR3 runs to 18 residues. This chain's CDR3 is CASSPFASRDSSYNEQFF. The CDR3 DNA reads TGTGCCAGCAGCCCCTTCGCCAGCAGAGACAGCTCCTACAATGAGCAGTTCTTC.

V gene TRBV19 combines with J gene TRBJ1-4, with D uncertain. The V and J ends lost 1 base and 8 bases respectively, with 11 bases between them. Germline V lookup: CDR1 LNHDA, CDR2 SQIVND (reference sequence). The CDR3 covers 14 residues. Written as DNA, the CDR3 is TGTGCCAGTAGTATAGCTACAGATCCCGAAAAACTGTTTTTT. It codes for CASSIATDPEKLFF.

This rearrangement joins TRBV25-1 to TRBJ2-3, with D unresolved. This CDR3 spans 11 amino acids. Germline lookup yields CDR1 MGHDK and CDR2 SYGVNS. Trimming left V 10 bases short and J 5 bases short, with 10 bases between. DNA for the CDR3: TGTGCCACCAGATCGGGAGATACGCAGTATTTT. It is translated as CATRSGDTQYF.

This chain links TRBV5-1 with TRBJ1-4; D unresolved. The CDR3 runs 14 residues. Trimming took off 3 bases at V and 0 bases at J, with 6 bases between the two ends. CDR1 SGHRS and CDR2 YFSETQ come from the germline V gene. CDR3 in DNA: TGCGCCAGCAGCTCCCACTCAACTAATGAAAAACTGTTTTTT. This codes for CASSSHSTNEKLFF. Drawing the rest from reference TRBV5-1 and TRBJ1-4, the complete variable domain is KAGVTQTPRYLIKTRGQQVTLSCSPISGHRSVSWYQQTPGQGLQFLFEYFSETQRNKGNFPGRFSGRQFSNSRSEMNVSTLELGDSALYLCASSSHSTNEKLFFGSGTQLSVL.

The genes are TRBV28 and TRBJ2-3; tentative D call: TRBD1 (6 bases). Germline values: CDR1 MDHEN, CDR2 SYDVKM. CDR3 length: 14 amino acids. With 10 bases removed from V and 1 base from J, the gap between germline ends came to 15 bases. CDR3 sequence reads: CAIETWGRTDTQYF. CDR3 in DNA: TGTGCCATCGAGACGTGGGGGCGCACAGATACGCAGTATTTT.

This clone was seen just once. V usage is TRBV2 and J usage is TRBJ1-5; 7 nucleotides align to TRBD1. V lost 8 bases and J lost 11; bases outside the gene matches: 15. Germline V gene data show CDR1 as SNHLY and CDR2 as FYNNEI. This CDR3 region has 14 residues. The DNA of the CDR3 is TGTGCCAGCCAGGGGGATACCTCAAAACGGGCCCAGCATTTT. Amino acid sequence: CASQGDTSKRAQHF. The variable domain in full, with the rest retrieved from reference TRBV2 and TRBJ1-5, is EPEVTQTPSHQVTQMGQEVILRCVPISNHLYFYWYRQILGQKVEFLVSFYNNEISEKSEIFDDQFSVERPDGSNFTLKIRSTKLEDSAMYFCASQGDTSKRAQHFGDGTRLSIL.

The rearrangement links TRBV12-5 to TRBJ2-4; maybe TRBD2 (6 bases). The CDR3 runs to 14 residues. V shed 1 base and J shed 13 bases, with 17 bases lying between them. Germline assignment: CDR1 LGHNT and CDR2 FRNRAP. The CDR3: CASGLAPWTTAQYF. The CDR3 region has the DNA TGTGCTAGTGGTTTGGCCCCTTGGACTACGGCCCAGTACTTC.

This clone was picked up a small number of times. The chain has TRBV16 and TRBJ1-5; TRBD1 is a possible D gene (6 bases). Trimming shortened V by 5 bases and J by 0 bases, and 14 bases separated the two germline ends. In germline, CDR1 is KGHSY, CDR2 FQNENV. The CDR3 length is 16 residues. CDR3 sequence (DNA): TGTGCCAGCAGCTTTGGACAGATTTATAGCAATCAGCCCCAGCATTTT. This gives the protein CASSFGQIYSNQPQHF.

This clone showed up just once. The chain carries TRBV5-5 and TRBJ2-7; D not certain. V dropped 4 bases and J dropped 1 base, with 15 bases sitting between them. Germline values: CDR1 SGHKS, CDR2 YYEKEE (reference sequence). The CDR3 contains 15 residues. This chain's CDR3 is CASSPEALPSYEQYF. Here the CDR3 DNA reads TGTGCCAGCAGCCCCGAGGCCCTCCCTTCCTACGAGCAGTACTTC.

The genes are TRBV10-2 and TRBJ1-2, with D uncertain. The CDR3 length is 13 residues. With 0 bases removed from V and 5 bases from J, the gap between germline ends came to 7 bases. In germline, CDR1 is WSHSY, CDR2 SAAADI. The CDR3 DNA is TGCGCCAGCAGTGAGTCCGCGGTTTATGGCTACACCTTC. Protein: CASSESAVYGYTF.

This clone is a singleton in its sample. The chain employs TRBV30 and TRBJ1-2; the D is unclear. The CDR3 is 11 amino acids. Germline V gene data show CDR1 as GTSNPN and CDR2 as SVGIG (reference sequence). Trimming shortened V by 1 base and J by 5 bases, and 5 bases separated the two germline ends. The CDR3 here is CAWSERYGYTF. The CDR3 nucleotides are TGTGCCTGGAGTGAGAGATATGGCTACACCTTC.

The chain recombines TRBV9 with TRBJ2-3, with TRBD2 matching over 8 bases. Looked up from germline, CDR1 is SGDLS and CDR2 is YYNGEE. This CDR3 has 19 amino acids. After removal of 4 bases from V and 6 bases from J, the junction contained 22 bases not matched to a gene. CDR3 DNA: TGTGCCAGCAGCCCTGGACCCGGGACTAGTGGGGGGGCCGTTGATACGCAGTATTTT. Translation gives CASSPGPGTSGGAVDTQYF.

A few counts support this clone. The chain employs TRBV27 and TRBJ2-7, with TRBD1 as a possible D gene (5 bases). V was clipped by 3 bases and J by 0 bases, with 6 bases between them. Germline values: CDR1 MNHEY, CDR2 SMNVEV (reference sequence). The CDR3 runs to 13 residues. CDR3 DNA: TGTGCCAGCAGTTTTCAGGGCTCCTACGAGCAGTACTTC. Residues: CASSFQGSYEQYF.

The chain uses TRBV30 and TRBJ2-3; D is perhaps TRBD1 (5 bases). The CDR3 extends over 15 amino acids. Germline values: CDR1 GTSNPN, CDR2 SVGIG (reference sequence). The V gene lost 0 bases and the J gene lost 4 bases, with 14 bases spanning the gap. CDR3 amino acids: CAWSVLRVGADTQYF. The DNA for the CDR3 is TGTGCCTGGAGTGTACTTAGGGTAGGGGCAGATACGCAGTATTTT. The variable domain in full, with the rest retrieved from reference TRBV30 and TRBJ2-3, is SQTIHQWPATLVQPVGSPLSLECTVEGTSNPNLYWYRQAAGRGLQLLFYSVGIGQISSEVPQNLSASRPQDRQFILSSKKLLLSDSGFYLCAWSVLRVGADTQYFGPGTRLTVL.

The V call is TRBV5-5, the J call TRBJ2-7; TRBD1 agrees at 8 bases. This CDR3 has 14 amino acids. In germline, CDR1 is SGHKS, CDR2 YYEKEE (reference sequence). With V trimmed by 3 bases and J by 4 bases, 6 bases remained unmatched. The CDR3 region is CASSYDRGDYEQYF. CDR3 sequence (DNA): TGTGCCAGCAGCTACGACAGGGGCGATTACGAGCAGTACTTC.

The chain links TRBV7-9 to TRBJ2-7; 8 nucleotides agree with TRBD2. The CDR3 covers 15 residues. Germline values: CDR1 SEHNR, CDR2 FQNEAQ (reference sequence). The ends lost 5 bases at V and 4 bases at J; junction bases unmatched: 10. In nucleotides, the CDR3 is TGTGCCAGCAGCCCAGGAGCGGGAGAATCTTACGAGCAGTACTTC. It encodes CASSPGAGESYEQYF. Full variable domain (remainder filled in from reference TRBV7-9 and TRBJ2-7): DTGVSQNPRHKITKRGQNVTFRCDPISEHNRLYWYRQTLGQGPEFLTYFQNEAQLEKSRLLSDRFSAERPKGSFSTLEIQRTEQGDSAMYLCASSPGAGESYEQYFGPGTRLTVT.

This chain joins TRBV2 and TRBJ2-5; 9 nucleotides match TRBD2. After removal of 8 bases from V and 4 bases from J, the junction contained 8 bases not matched to a gene. The CDR3 consists of 14 residues. Germline-derived CDR1 and CDR2 are SNHLY and FYNNEI. The CDR3 reads CASGGRAIGETQYF. The CDR3 DNA is TGTGCCAGCGGCGGGAGGGCCATCGGAGAGACCCAGTACTTC.

V gene TRBV6-5 combines with J gene TRBJ1-1, with D perhaps TRBD1 (5 bases). Trimming shortened V by 7 bases and J by 0 bases, and 15 bases separated the two germline ends. CDR3 length: 15 amino acids. CDR1 is MNHEY, CDR2 SVGAGI, per germline. As DNA, the CDR3 is TGTGCCAGCACCTACAGGACAAACATGAACACTGAAGCTTTCTTT. Amino acid sequence: CASTYRTNMNTEAFF.

This chain uses TRBV9 with TRBJ2-5; 7 bases are shared with TRBD1. Trimming took 2 bases from V and 4 from J; bases not matched to a gene: 8. The CDR3 is 15 amino acids. Per the germline V gene, CDR1 is SGDLS and CDR2 is YYNGEE. CDR3 bases: TGTGCCAGCAGCGTCCACGACAGGGAATCAGAGACCCAGTACTTC. Translated: CASSVHDRESETQYF.

CDR3 nucleotide sequence: TGTGCCAGTAGTAGTAGCGGGAGGGCCTCCTACGAGCAGTACTTC. This gives the protein CASSSSGRASYEQYF. The V call is TRBV19, the J call TRBJ2-7; 11 nucleotides align to TRBD2. Germline loops: CDR1 LNHDA, CDR2 SQIVND (reference sequence). CDR3 length: 15 amino acids. J gave up 0 bases and V 4 bases, and 2 bases lay outside the gene matches.